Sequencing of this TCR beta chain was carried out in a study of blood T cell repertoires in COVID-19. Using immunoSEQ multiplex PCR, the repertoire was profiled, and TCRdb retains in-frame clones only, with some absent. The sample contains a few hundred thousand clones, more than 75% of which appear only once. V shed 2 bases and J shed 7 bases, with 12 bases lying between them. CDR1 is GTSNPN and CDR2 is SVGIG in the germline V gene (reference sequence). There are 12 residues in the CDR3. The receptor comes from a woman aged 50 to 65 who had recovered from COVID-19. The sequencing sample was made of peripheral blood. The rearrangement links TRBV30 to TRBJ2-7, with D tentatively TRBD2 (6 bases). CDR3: CAWSLLAREQYF. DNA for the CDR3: TGTGCCTGGAGTTTGCTAGCGAGGGAGCAGTACTTC.